These T cell receptor beta chains were read from a single sample in a study of blood T cell repertoires in COVID-19. TCRdb's table, derived via immunoSEQ multiplex PCR, lists solely in-frame clones and lacks some. The sample gives approximately 400,000 clones, over 65% of which show up once; roughly 1.1% is in the top ten. Sequencing was carried out using peripheral blood. These receptor sequences come from a human donor with acute or convalescent COVID-19. The donor label of this sample is uncertain. The CDR3 runs from the conserved cysteine through the conserved F or W. A D gene is named only where the DNA matches it firmly. The listing skips clone size in some rows; elsewhere it reads once, few, many or a size class.

V	D	size	J	length	CDR3	DNA
TRBV10-3	TRBD1	.	TRBJ2-7	13	CAISELTGAEQYF	TGTGCCATCAGTGAATTGACAGGGGCCGAGCAGTACTTC
TRBV29-1	.	.	TRBJ2-3	13	CSVRDASTDTQYF	TGCAGCGTTCGAGATGCTAGCACAGATACGCAGTATTTT
TRBV4-1	TRBD1	.	TRBJ2-2	16	CASSQTGVGNTGELFF	TGCGCCAGCAGCCAGACAGGGGTGGGGAACACCGGGGAGCTGTTTTTT
TRBV5-1	TRBD1	.	TRBJ1-1	16	CASSKGVDRGISEAFF	TGCGCCAGCAGCAAAGGGGTAGACAGGGGAATATCTGAAGCTTTCTTT
TRBV15	TRBD2	few	TRBJ2-1	18	CATSRDKGLADLYNEQFF	TGTGCCACCAGCAGAGATAAAGGGCTAGCGGACTTATACAATGAGCAGTTCTTC
TRBV2	TRBD1	.	TRBJ1-1	16	CASRTGTGGGNTEAFF	TGTGCCAGCAGGACCGGGACAGGGGGCGGGAACACTGAAGCTTTCTTT
TRBV6-1	TRBD2	once	TRBJ2-1	16	CASSGGAGVAYNEQFF	TGTGCCAGCAGTGGAGGGGCGGGAGTGGCCTACAATGAGCAGTTCTTC
TRBV19	TRBD2	once	TRBJ2-2	19	CASRIGLGGLASNTGELFF	TGTGCCAGTAGGATAGGGCTAGGGGGACTAGCGTCGAACACCGGGGAGCTGTTTTTT
TRBV20-1	TRBD2	.	TRBJ2-1	10	CSARGRELFF	TGCAGTGCTAGAGGGCGGGAGTTGTTCTTC
TRBV19	.	.	TRBJ1-2	15	CASSIVERSNYGYTF	TGTGCCAGTAGTATAGTCGAGCGATCGAACTATGGCTACACCTTC
TRBV7-9	TRBD2	.	TRBJ2-5	13	CASSRGGQMTQYF	TGTGCCAGCTCTCGCGGGGGGCAAATGACCCAGTACTTC
TRBV28	.	.	TRBJ1-2	16	CASSLYRAGSIGGYTF	TGTGCCAGCAGTTTATACAGGGCCGGGTCTATCGGTGGCTACACCTTC
TRBV3-1/TRBV3-2	.	once	TRBJ1-4	13	CASSLRGGEKLFF	TGTGCCAGCAGCCTACGGGGGGGCGAAAAACTGTTTTTT
TRBV28	.	.	TRBJ2-5	13	CASSQDRQETQYF	TGTGCCAGCAGCCAGGACAGACAAGAGACCCAGTACTTC
TRBV18	TRBD1	.	TRBJ1-1	14	CASSPTQGAVEAFF	TGTGCCAGCTCACCAACACAGGGGGCTGTTGAAGCTTTCTTT
TRBV19	.	.	TRBJ2-2	15	CASSKDRTNTGELFF	TGTGCCAGTAGTAAGGACAGAACGAACACCGGGGAGCTGTTTTTT
TRBV18	TRBD1	.	TRBJ1-2	15	CASSLDRAANYGYTF	TGTGCCAGCTCACTCGACAGGGCCGCTAACTATGGCTACACCTTC
TRBV6-5	.	once	TRBJ2-7	13	CASSSLFAYEQYF	TGTGCCAGCAGTTCCCTATTCGCCTACGAGCAGTACTTC
TRBV18	.	.	TRBJ1-1	16	CASSLDRAPMNTEAFF	TGTGCCAGCTCATTAGACAGAGCACCTATGAACACTGAAGCTTTCTTT
TRBV27	.	.	TRBJ1-5	15	CASSLDGIGNQPQHF	TGTGCCAGCAGTTTAGATGGTATAGGCAATCAGCCCCAGCATTTT
TRBV27	TRBD2	.	TRBJ2-7	16	CASSPLAGWSSYEQYF	TGTGCCAGCAGTCCACTAGCGGGCTGGAGCTCCTACGAGCAGTACTTC
TRBV4-1	TRBD2	.	TRBJ2-1	17	CASTPVLAGTSYNEQFF	TGCGCCAGCACCCCTGTTCTAGCGGGAACCTCCTACAATGAGCAGTTCTTC
TRBV5-5	TRBD1	once	TRBJ1-2	14	CASSRGQLNYGYTF	TGTGCCAGCAGCCGGGGACAGCTTAACTATGGCTACACCTTC
TRBV6-1	TRBD1	.	TRBJ1-3	15	CASSLHGQGLNTIYF	TGTGCCAGCAGTTTACATGGACAGGGGCTCAACACCATATATTTT
TRBV6-6	TRBD2	.	TRBJ2-1	16	CASTGFSLAQNNEQFF	TGTGCCAGCACCGGTTTTTCACTAGCGCAAAACAATGAGCAGTTCTTC
TRBV4-2	.	.	TRBJ1-2	16	CASSQDEGSYSYGYTF	TGTGCCAGCAGCCAAGATGAGGGAAGTTATTCCTATGGCTACACCTTC
TRBV20-1	.	.	TRBJ1-2	10	CLPDDRGYTF	TGCCTTCCCGATGATCGGGGCTACACCTTC
TRBV18	TRBD1	.	TRBJ1-1	13	CASSPHQGEPGFF	TGTGCCAGCTCACCTCACCAGGGGGAGCCTGGTTTCTTT
TRBV5-1	TRBD1	.	TRBJ2-1	15	CASSLPRTDRDEQFF	TGCGCCAGCAGCTTGCCACGGACAGACAGGGATGAGCAGTTCTTC
TRBV29-1	TRBD2	.	TRBJ2-3	16	CSVFFVAGGFADTQYF	TGCAGCGTTTTCTTTGTGGCGGGAGGTTTCGCAGATACGCAGTATTTT
TRBV6-5	.	.	TRBJ1-5	14	CASRGGSSNQPQHF	TGTGCCAGCCGCGGGGGGAGTAGCAATCAGCCCCAGCATTTT
TRBV6-6	.	few	TRBJ1-2	16	CASSYSGQEALGGYTF	TGTGCCAGCAGTTACTCTGGGCAGGAAGCCCTTGGGGGCTACACCTTC
TRBV19	TRBD2	.	TRBJ2-1	15	CASRERDNFYNEQFF	TGTGCCAGTCGTGAGCGGGATAACTTCTACAATGAGCAGTTCTTC
TRBV7-9	.	.	TRBJ1-1	15	CASRPSQRRGTEAFF	TGTGCCAGCAGACCTTCTCAGAGGAGAGGCACTGAAGCTTTCTTT
TRBV25-1	TRBD1	.	TRBJ1-2	13	CASSGQGWHGYTF	TGTGCCAGCAGTGGACAGGGGTGGCATGGCTACACCTTC
TRBV3-1/TRBV3-2	TRBD2	.	TRBJ2-2	15	CASSQLAGGPGELFF	TGTGCCAGCAGCCAGTTAGCGGGAGGACCCGGGGAGCTGTTTTTT
TRBV29-1	TRBD1	.	TRBJ2-5	12	CSAWTGGETQYF	TGCAGCGCTTGGACAGGTGGAGAGACCCAGTACTTC
TRBV5-4	.	few	TRBJ1-5	15	CASSLGPGDNQPQHF	TGTGCCAGCAGCTTGGGTCCAGGCGACAATCAGCCCCAGCATTTT
TRBV5-1	.	few	TRBJ1-4	14	CASSLDGARGKLFF	TGCGCCAGCAGCTTGGACGGGGCGAGGGGGAAACTGTTTTTT
TRBV28	TRBD1	once	TRBJ1-2	14	CASSWTGANYGYTF	TGTGCCAGCAGTTGGACAGGGGCTAACTATGGCTACACCTTC
TRBV2	TRBD2	.	TRBJ2-3	15	CASRTYSGRADTQYF	TGTGCCAGCAGGACCTATAGCGGGAGGGCAGATACGCAGTATTTT
TRBV5-4	TRBD1	few	TRBJ1-2	16	CASSLGAGQAGGGYTF	TGTGCCAGCAGCTTGGGCGCGGGACAGGCTGGGGGGGGCTACACCTTC
TRBV6-5	TRBD1	.	TRBJ1-2	14	CASSYGQANYGYTF	TGTGCCAGCAGCTATGGACAGGCGAACTATGGCTACACCTTC
TRBV11-2	.	.	TRBJ1-6	16	CASSLEINRVGSPLHF	TGTGCCAGCAGCTTAGAAATAAACAGGGTGGGTTCACCCCTCCACTTT
TRBV28	.	few	TRBJ1-5	17	CASSGSQGPYSNQPQHF	TGTGCCAGCAGTGGTAGCCAGGGCCCATATAGCAATCAGCCCCAGCATTTT
TRBV11-2	.	.	TRBJ1-2	14	CASSRTDRHYGYTF	TGTGCCAGCAGTCGTACCGACAGACACTATGGCTACACCTTC
TRBV2	TRBD1	once	TRBJ1-2	15	CASTSRTGPGGGYTF	TGTGCCAGCACCTCAAGGACAGGGCCAGGGGGGGGCTACACCTTC
TRBV2	TRBD1	.	TRBJ2-5	16	CASSEALRGRGETQYF	TGTGCCAGCAGTGAAGCGCTAAGGGGGCGAGGGGAGACCCAGTACTTC
TRBV11-2	TRBD2	many	TRBJ2-3	15	CASSPGGTGGNTQYF	TGTGCCAGCAGCCCAGGTGGGACGGGAGGGAATACGCAGTATTTT
TRBV1	.	.	TRBJ1-6	14	CTSSRTGINSPLHF	TGCACCAGCAGCCGGACAGGGATTAATTCACCCCTCCACTTT
TRBV19	.	.	TRBJ1-5	15	CASGRGTYSNQPQHF	TGTGCCAGCGGCCGGGGTACCTATAGCAATCAGCCCCAGCATTTT
TRBV18	.	.	TRBJ1-5	16	CASSPGVGGSNQPQHF	TGTGCCAGCTCACCAGGGGTAGGGGGAAGCAATCAGCCCCAGCATTTT
TRBV14	TRBD1	.	TRBJ2-5	13	CARGQDTQETQYF	TGTGCCAGAGGACAGGACACCCAAGAGACCCAGTACTTC
TRBV12-3/TRBV12-4	.	.	TRBJ1-2	13	CASSFGQLYGYTF	TGTGCCAGCAGTTTTGGGCAGCTTTATGGCTACACCTTC